Shown below are 27 T cell receptor beta chains from a single sample sequenced in a study of T-cell reconstitution after alpha-beta-depleted transplantation in children. TCRbeta library construction was performed incorporating unique molecular identifiers. TCRdb re-derived calls from the PCR reads in MiXCR, one entry per CDR3 protein. The sample lists about 580,000 distinct CDR3 sequences; around 23% were seen once. The sequences come from PBMCs, mostly from graft donor cells, collected 360 days after TCRalphabeta/CD19-depleted stem cell transplant. These receptors were taken from a boy younger than two who had a stem cell transplant for acute myeloid leukemia, so the T cells may come from the graft donor.

This clonotype showed up just a few times. The V call is TRBV5-1, the J call TRBJ2-3; TRBD1 might be the D (5 bases). Trimming took off 0 bases at V and 4 bases at J, with 12 bases between the two ends. This CDR3 has 15 residues. The germline CDR1 and CDR2 sequences are SGHRS and YFSETQ. The CDR3 reads CASSLGRQTPDTQYF. As DNA, the CDR3 is TGCGCCAGCAGCTTGGGAAGACAGACCCCAGATACGCAGTATTTT.

This clonotype has a count of ten or more. The chain combines TRBV20-1 with TRBJ2-5; TRBD1 matches 8 bases. CDR1 and CDR2 from the germline V gene are DFQATT and SNEGSKA (reference sequence). With 5 bases clipped from V and 1 base from J, the junction kept 15 bases outside the gene matches. The CDR3 extends over 17 amino acids. CDR3 sequence reads: CSAPPDRANTLQETQYF. The DNA of the CDR3 is TGCAGTGCTCCCCCGGACAGGGCGAACACACTCCAAGAGACCCAGTACTTC.

This clonotype occurred many times. This chain links TRBV5-6 with TRBJ2-2; D tentatively reads TRBD1 or TRBD2 (5 bases each). The CDR3 extends over 17 amino acids. V was pared by 3 bases and J by 4 bases, with 19 bases between. Germline V gene lookup returns CDR1 SGHDT and CDR2 YYEEEE. The CDR3: CASSSGWWDRRTGELFF. The DNA of the CDR3 is TGTGCCAGCAGCTCGGGTTGGTGGGACCGGCGCACCGGGGAGCTGTTTTTT.

In this sample, this clonotype turned up a few times. The chain links TRBV5-1 to TRBJ2-1; maybe TRBD1 (6 bases). The V and J ends lost 1 base and 3 bases respectively, with 14 bases between them. The CDR3 sequence is 16 residues long. Germline V CDR1 and CDR2: SGHRS, YFSETQ. The CDR3, as DNA: TGCGCCAGCAGCTTGATAGGGCGGACAGTCTACAATGAGCAGTTCTTC. This codes for CASSLIGRTVYNEQFF.

The CDR3 nucleotides read TGTGCCAGCAGCCCCCCGACAGTTTGGAGCACTGAAGCTTTCTTT. Residues: CASSPPTVWSTEAFF. The rearrangement uses TRBV11-2 and TRBJ1-1, with a weak D call TRBD1 (5 bases). This CDR3 is 15 amino acids long. The germline V gene encodes CDR1 SGHAT and CDR2 FQNNGV. The V end lost 5 bases, the J end lost 4 bases, and 17 bases lay between the germline ends.

This clonotype was detected only a few times. This chain links TRBV20-1 with TRBJ2-3, with 9 bases lining up with TRBD1. Germline loops: CDR1 DFQATT, CDR2 SNEGSKA (reference sequence). The CDR3 loop spans 14 amino acids. Unmatched junction bases numbered 3, after V lost 5 bases and J lost 0 bases. CDR3 residues: CSADRGTSTDTQYF. The CDR3 nucleotides are TGCAGTGCTGACAGGGGGACTAGCACAGATACGCAGTATTTT.

The chain recombines TRBV6-1 with TRBJ2-2, with D perhaps matching TRBD1 (5 bases). The CDR3 sequence is 16 residues long. V dropped 6 bases and J dropped 1 base, with 15 bases sitting between them. Germline values: CDR1 MNHNS, CDR2 SASEGT. The CDR3 loop reads CASRRGHTVNTGELFF. As DNA, the CDR3 is TGTGCCAGCAGGCGCGGACACACCGTGAACACCGGGGAGCTGTTTTTT.

This clonotype was observed a few times. The chain employs TRBV5-5 and TRBJ1-2; 7 bases match TRBD1. Trimming at V came to 1 base and at J to 4 bases, leaving 4 bases not matched to a gene. Germline V gene lookup returns CDR1 SGHKS and CDR2 YYEKEE (reference sequence). The CDR3 spans 14 residues. The DNA of the CDR3 is TGTGCCAGCAGCTTGTCCAGGGGGAGCTATGGCTACACCTTC. As protein: CASSLSRGSYGYTF.

This clonotype was seen ten or more times. J is TRBJ2-5 and V is TRBV7-9; 9 bases line up with TRBD1. The CDR3 runs 14 residues. Germline V gene lookup returns CDR1 SEHNR and CDR2 FQNEAQ (reference sequence). V gave up 6 bases and J gave up 5 bases; unmatched junction bases: 7. As DNA, the CDR3 is TGTGCCAGCAGTGGACAGGGGCTTAGGGAGACCCAGTACTTC. This codes for CASSGQGLRETQYF.

Only a few counts were recorded for this clonotype. The CDR3 nucleotides read TGTGCCAGCCACGCCCCGGGACAGCCCTACGAGCAGTACGTC. Encoded protein: CASHAPGQPYEQYV. The rearrangement uses TRBV28 and TRBJ2-7, with 7 bases lining up with TRBD1. Trimming cost V 8 bases and J 2 bases; bases outside gene matches: 9. The V gene's germline CDR1 is MDHEN and CDR2 SYDVKM. CDR3 length equals 14 residues.

This clonotype was detected only a few times. The J gene is TRBJ1-1, the V gene TRBV29-1; TRBD1 is a possible D gene (6 bases). The germline V and J ends were trimmed by 2 bases and 6 bases, with 16 bases remaining between them. The CDR3 spans 14 residues. Germline lookup yields CDR1 SQVTM and CDR2 ANQGSEA. The CDR3 loop is CSVEPHDKGAEAFF. In nucleotides, the CDR3 is TGCAGCGTTGAACCCCATGACAAGGGGGCTGAAGCTTTCTTT.

V gene TRBV6-5 combines with J gene TRBJ2-5, with D perhaps TRBD1 or TRBD2 (5 bases each). This CDR3 has 14 amino acids. Trimming removed 2 bases from V and 1 base from J, with 8 bases in between. Per germline, CDR1 MNHEY and CDR2 SVGAGI. The CDR3: CASSYKGTQETQYF. The CDR3, as DNA: TGTGCCAGCAGTTACAAGGGGACCCAAGAGACCCAGTACTTC.

This chain connects TRBV20-1 to TRBJ2-7; TRBD1 matches at 10 bases. Per the germline V gene, CDR1 is DFQATT and CDR2 is SNEGSKA (reference sequence). The CDR3 sequence is 14 residues long. The V and J ends lost 5 bases and 3 bases, in that order; junction bases with no gene match: 7. DNA of the CDR3: TGCAGTGCTGAAAGGGACAGGGGTGGCTACGAGCAGTACTTC. It encodes CSAERDRGGYEQYF.

This sequence joins TRBV6-2 or TRBV6-3 and TRBJ2-2; D is ambiguous. Between the trimmed V and J ends, which lost 4 bases and 6 bases, there was a span of 9 bases. Per germline, CDR1 MNHEY and CDR2 SVGEGT. The CDR3 has 13 amino acids. CDR3 sequence: CASSSPKPGELFF. The CDR3 region has the DNA TGTGCCAGCAGTTCCCCCAAGCCCGGGGAGCTGTTTTTT.

The chain joins TRBV3-1 to TRBJ1-5, with TRBD1 as a possible D gene (6 bases). Trimming took off 5 bases at V and 2 bases at J, with 19 bases between the two ends. The CDR3 is 17 residues long. Germline V gene lookup returns CDR1 LGHDT and CDR2 YNNKEL (reference sequence). The CDR3 sequence: CASSKGKLEGGNQPQHF. The CDR3 DNA follows: TGTGCCAGCAGCAAAGGGAAACTCGAGGGGGGCAATCAGCCCCAGCATTTT.

This clonotype was detected many times. The J gene is TRBJ2-7, the V gene TRBV3-1; possible D gene TRBD2, 5 bases. V shed 5 bases and J shed 7 bases, with 9 bases lying between them. The germline V gene encodes CDR1 LGHDT and CDR2 YNNKEL (reference sequence). The CDR3 covers 11 residues. CDR3 bases: TGTGCCAGCAGCGTCGGAGGAGAGCAGTACTTC. As protein: CASSVGGEQYF.

This clonotype was observed a few times. The chain's CDR3 is CASSQYRANSPLHF. In DNA form, the CDR3 reads TGCGCCAGCAGTCAGTACAGGGCGAATTCACCCCTCCACTTT. This rearrangement joins TRBV10-1 to TRBJ1-6; perhaps TRBD1 as D (6 bases). This CDR3 is 14 amino acids long. The V gene lost 5 bases and the J gene lost 7 bases, with 12 bases spanning the gap. Germline CDR1 reads WNHNN; CDR2 reads SYGVQD (reference sequence).

The gene calls are TRBV6-1 and TRBJ2-1; maybe TRBD1 (6 bases). Trimming left V 9 bases short and J 3 bases short, with 18 bases between. Germline CDR1 and CDR2: MNHNS and SASEGT. This CDR3 contains 15 residues. The CDR3: CARNLGTSGYNEQFF. The CDR3 DNA is TGTGCCAGAAACCTCGGGACATCGGGCTACAATGAGCAGTTCTTC.

This clonotype was observed a handful of times. The CDR3 DNA is TGTGCCAGCAGCTTAGCGGACAGGGTTTGGTCACCCCTCCACTTT. Its protein is CASSLADRVWSPLHF. The chain joins TRBV7-9 to TRBJ1-6, with 8 bases aligning to TRBD1. The length of the CDR3 is 15 residues. Trimming cost V 0 bases and J 10 bases; bases outside gene matches: 5. Germline V CDR1 and CDR2: SEHNR, FQNEAQ (reference sequence).

CDR3 in DNA: TGTGCCAGCAGCTTAGGGGCCGGGGGGACCATGAACACTGAAGCTTTCTTT. Translation: CASSLGAGGTMNTEAFF. V usage is TRBV7-2 and J usage is TRBJ1-1; tentatively, D is TRBD1 (5 bases). V lost 1 base and J 0 bases, leaving 15 bases between the germline ends. The CDR3 runs 17 residues. CDR1 is SGHTA and CDR2 is FQGNSA in the germline V gene. The full variable domain, in which reference TRBV7-2 and TRBJ1-1 provide the parts outside the CDR3, is GAGVSQSPSNKVTEKGKDVELRCDPISGHTALYWYRQSLGQGLEFLIYFQGNSAPDKSGLPSDRFSAERTGGSVSTLTIQRTQQEDSAVYLCASSLGAGGTMNTEAFFGQGTRLTVV.

This clonotype was observed many times. Since no conserved phenylalanine or tryptophan closes the CDR3, a read error is the likely cause. The limits of the CDR3 on the DNA are not certain, so only TCRdb's listed CDR3 is given. The chain has TRBV20-1 and TRBJ1-4; the D call in the table, TRBD1, was not verified against the DNA. The CDR3 region is 11 residues in length, termini included. Per germline, CDR1 DFQATT and CDR2 SNEGSKA (reference sequence). The CDR3 region is CSARAAKGDIL.

This clonotype was seen many times. The rearrangement links TRBV5-1 to TRBJ2-1; perhaps D is TRBD1 or TRBD2 (6 bases each). Germline V gene data show CDR1 as SGHRS and CDR2 as YFSETQ. V gave up 5 bases and J gave up 5 bases, with 17 bases separating them. This CDR3 spans 15 amino acids. The CDR3 DNA is TGCGCCAGCAGATTCCCGGGGGCGGGCAACAATGAGCAGTTCTTC. The encoded protein is CASRFPGAGNNEQFF.

This clonotype was detected a few times. CDR3 DNA: TGTGCCAGCAGTCAAGCTAGCGGGGGGGTAACCGGGGAGCTGTTTTTT. It codes for CASSQASGGVTGELFF. The rearrangement uses TRBV12-3 or TRBV12-4 and TRBJ2-2, with TRBD2 matching 12 bases. The CDR3 has 16 amino acids. V gave up 5 bases and J gave up 5 bases; unmatched junction bases: 6.

The chain is built from TRBV7-2 and TRBJ2-3, with TRBD2 identical over 11 bases. The V segment lost 5 bases and the J segment 7 bases; nucleotides outside the gene matches: 5. The CDR3 has 14 amino acids. Germline loops: CDR1 SGHTA, CDR2 FQGNSA. CDR3 bases: TGTGCCAGCAGCACGGGGACTAGCGGTAATACGCAGTATTTT. Protein product: CASSTGTSGNTQYF.

Worth noting for this clonotype: A clone one base away is much larger, so this may be a read error. The V and J genes are TRBV15 and TRBJ2-7, with D unresolved. Trimming cost V 0 bases and J 3 bases, with 6 bases left between them. The germline V gene encodes CDR1 LNHNV and CDR2 YYDKDF (reference sequence). The CDR3 is 13 residues long. CDR3 DNA: TGTGCCACCAGCAGAGATACGAGCTACGAGCAGTACTTC. Amino acid sequence: CATSRDTSYEQYF.

The chain employs TRBV12-3 or TRBV12-4 and TRBJ2-1, with D tentatively TRBD2 (5 bases). CDR3 length: 17 residues. The ends were cut back, 6 bases at V and 0 bases at J, with 18 bases in the middle. The CDR3 reads CASSPELGWSSYNEQFF. CDR3 in DNA: TGTGCCAGCAGCCCTGAACTAGGCTGGAGCTCCTACAATGAGCAGTTCTTC.

This clonotype was counted many times. J is TRBJ2-7 and V is TRBV29-1, with D perhaps matching TRBD2 (7 bases). Germline V lookup: CDR1 SQVTM, CDR2 ANQGSEA. CDR3 size: 15 residues. The V end lost 6 bases, the J end lost 2 bases, and 20 bases lay between the germline ends. The CDR3 nucleotides are TGCAGCGTAAAGGGGGGGAGGGACATCCCCTACGAGCAGTACTTC. This sequence encodes CSVKGGRDIPYEQYF.